The 3 T cell receptor beta chains reported below all come from one sample, sequenced in a study of blood T cell repertoires in COVID-19. The assay was immunoSEQ multiplex PCR, and TCRdb's table has in-frame clones only and misses some. The table lists nearly 200,000 clones, about four fifths of them singletons, with over 6.5% in the top ten. Sequencing was performed on PBMCs or T cells enriched from blood (not recorded which). The source is a man aged 35 to 55 who had recovered from COVID-19.

The chain uses TRBV2 and TRBJ1-6; unclear D gene. V was cut by 5 bases and J by 11 bases, with 13 bases left in between. This CDR3 spans 13 amino acids. From germline, CDR1 is SNHLY and CDR2 FYNNEI. CDR3 sequence reads: CASSRWQEAPLHF. CDR3 nucleotide sequence: TGTGCCAGCAGTCGGTGGCAGGAGGCACCCCTCCACTTT.

The J gene is TRBJ2-3, the V gene TRBV11-2; 7 nucleotides agree with TRBD2. Per germline, CDR1 SGHAT and CDR2 FQNNGV. The CDR3 is made up of 17 amino acids. V shed 0 bases and J 1 base; nucleotides not matched to a gene: 7. DNA of the CDR3: TGTGCCAGCAGCTTAGAGGTCGGGGGGATGGGCACAGATACGCAGTATTTT. Amino acid sequence: CASSLEVGGMGTDTQYF.

There are a few counts of this clone. The chain links TRBV28 to TRBJ2-1, with a tentative D call TRBD2 (6 bases). Trimming took 7 bases from V and 6 from J, leaving 19 bases between them. The CDR3 has 15 amino acids. CDR1 MDHEN and CDR2 SYDVKM come from the germline V gene. For the CDR3, the DNA is TGTGCCAGCACCTACCTTAGCGGTAGTAGCAATGAGCAGTTCTTC. Residues: CASTYLSGSSNEQFF.